This T cell receptor beta chain was sequenced during a study of beta chain features in type 1 diabetes. General study results and limits: For Type 1 diabetes patients, all four CD4+ subsets carried TCRB CDR3s that were moderately but significantly shorter. Patients' naive, central memory and regulatory TCRB repertoires appeared more alike than those of healthy donors.

Expressed TCRB transcripts were sequenced because the isolated RNA had all been reverse transcribed beforehand. Measured with immunoSEQ multiplex PCR; TCRdb has only the in-frame clones, and not every one. Of more than 250,000 clones listed, 14% to 15% are singletons. From germline, CDR1 is LNHDA and CDR2 SQIVND (reference sequence). V was clipped by 3 bases and J by 9 bases; unmatched bases: 9. CDR3 size: 15 residues. A note on this clone: Its antigen is currently unknown.

The material sequenced was naive CD4+ T cells from blood. The chain uses TRBV19 and TRBJ1-5, with 9 bases that match TRBD1. This TCR came from a man between 18 and 29 years old with type 1 diabetes. The CDR3 coding sequence is TGTGCCAGTAGTATGGCCCCGACAGGGGGAAGGCCCCAGCATTTT. Translating it yields CASSMAPTGGRPQHF.